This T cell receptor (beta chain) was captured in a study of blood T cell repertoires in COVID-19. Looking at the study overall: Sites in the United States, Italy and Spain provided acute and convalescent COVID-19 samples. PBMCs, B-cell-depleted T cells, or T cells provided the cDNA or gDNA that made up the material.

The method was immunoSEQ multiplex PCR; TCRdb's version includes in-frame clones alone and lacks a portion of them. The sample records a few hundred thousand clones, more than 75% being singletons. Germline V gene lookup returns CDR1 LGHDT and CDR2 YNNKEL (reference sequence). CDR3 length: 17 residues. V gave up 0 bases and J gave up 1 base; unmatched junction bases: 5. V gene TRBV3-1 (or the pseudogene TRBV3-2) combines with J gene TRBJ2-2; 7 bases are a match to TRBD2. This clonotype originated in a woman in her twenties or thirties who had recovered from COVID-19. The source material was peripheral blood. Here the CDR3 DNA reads TGTGCCAGCAGCCAAGACATGGGCGGGGGGAACACCGGGGAGCTGTTTTTT. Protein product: CASSQDMGGGNTGELFF.